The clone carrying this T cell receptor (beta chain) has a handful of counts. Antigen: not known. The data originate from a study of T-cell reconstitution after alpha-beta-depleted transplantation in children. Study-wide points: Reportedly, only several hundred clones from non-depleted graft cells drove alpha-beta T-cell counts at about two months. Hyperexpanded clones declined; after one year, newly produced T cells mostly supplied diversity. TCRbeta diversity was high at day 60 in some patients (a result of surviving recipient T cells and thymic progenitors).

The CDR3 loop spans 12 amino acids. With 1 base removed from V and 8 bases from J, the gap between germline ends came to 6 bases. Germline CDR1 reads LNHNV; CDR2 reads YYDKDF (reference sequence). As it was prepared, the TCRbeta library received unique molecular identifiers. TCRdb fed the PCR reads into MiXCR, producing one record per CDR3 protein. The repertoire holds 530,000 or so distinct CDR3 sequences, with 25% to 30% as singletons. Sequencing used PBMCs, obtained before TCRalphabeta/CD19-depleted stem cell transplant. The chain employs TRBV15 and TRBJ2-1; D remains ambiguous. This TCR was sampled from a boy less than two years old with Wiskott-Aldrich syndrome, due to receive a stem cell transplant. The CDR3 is CATSRAPHEQFF. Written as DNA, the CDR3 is TGTGCCACCAGCAGAGCCCCCCATGAGCAGTTCTTC.